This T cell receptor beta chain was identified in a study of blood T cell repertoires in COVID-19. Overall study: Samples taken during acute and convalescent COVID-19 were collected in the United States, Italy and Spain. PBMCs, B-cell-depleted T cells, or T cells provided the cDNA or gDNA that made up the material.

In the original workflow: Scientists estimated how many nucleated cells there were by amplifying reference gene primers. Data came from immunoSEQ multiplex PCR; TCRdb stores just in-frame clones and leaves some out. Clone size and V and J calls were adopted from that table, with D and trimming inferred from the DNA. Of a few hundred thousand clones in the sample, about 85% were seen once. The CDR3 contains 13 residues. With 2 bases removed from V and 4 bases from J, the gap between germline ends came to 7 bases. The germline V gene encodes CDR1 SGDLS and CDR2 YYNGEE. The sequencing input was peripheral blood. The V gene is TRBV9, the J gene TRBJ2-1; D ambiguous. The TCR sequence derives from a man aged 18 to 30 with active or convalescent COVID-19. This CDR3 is CASSVESYNEQFF. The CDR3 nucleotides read TGTGCCAGCAGCGTCGAGTCGTACAATGAGCAGTTCTTC.